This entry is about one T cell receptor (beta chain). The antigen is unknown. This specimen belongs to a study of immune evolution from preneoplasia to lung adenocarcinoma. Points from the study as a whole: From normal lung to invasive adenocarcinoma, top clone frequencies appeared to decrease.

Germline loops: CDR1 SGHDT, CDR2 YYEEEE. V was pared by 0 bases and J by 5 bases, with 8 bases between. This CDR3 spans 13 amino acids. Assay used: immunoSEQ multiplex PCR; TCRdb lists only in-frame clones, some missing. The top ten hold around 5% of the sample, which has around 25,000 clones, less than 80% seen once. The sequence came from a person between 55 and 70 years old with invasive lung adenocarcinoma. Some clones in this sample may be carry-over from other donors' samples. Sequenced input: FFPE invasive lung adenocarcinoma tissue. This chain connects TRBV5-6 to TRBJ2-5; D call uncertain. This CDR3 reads CASSLVGIETQYF. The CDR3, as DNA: TGTGCCAGCAGCTTGGTGGGTATTGAGACCCAGTACTTC. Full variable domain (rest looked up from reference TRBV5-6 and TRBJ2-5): DAGVTQSPTHLIKTRGQQVTLRCSPKSGHDTVSWYQQALGQGPQFIFQYYEEEERQRGNFPDRFSGHQFPNYSSELNVNALLLGDSALYLCASSLVGIETQYFGPGTRLLVL.